The 11 T cell receptor beta chains listed next were all sequenced from one sample in a study of control samples from healthy donors and cancer patients. Clones were read by immunoSEQ multiplex PCR, and TCRdb kept only the in-frame ones, dropping some. The table lists approximately 100,000 clones, 80% to 95% of them singletons, with approximately 3% in the top ten. The source material was blood. These receptors originate from a human donor in good health. The donor label of this sample is uncertain.

The rearrangement uses TRBV19 and TRBJ1-2; 7 bases line up with TRBD1. Germline CDR1 LNHDA, CDR2 SQIVND (reference sequence). Losses at the gene ends were 1 base for V and 8 bases for J; bases not matched to a gene: 13. CDR3 size: 16 residues. CDR3 nucleotide sequence: TGTGCCAGTAGTATAGCTCCCGACAGGGCCCTTTACGGCTACACCTTC. It yields the protein CASSIAPDRALYGYTF.

The chain uses TRBV2 and TRBJ2-3; 7 bases are shared with TRBD1. Trimming at V came to 6 bases and at J to 0 bases, leaving 6 bases not matched to a gene. This CDR3 region has 15 residues. CDR1 is SNHLY and CDR2 is FYNNEI in the germline V gene. The CDR3, as DNA: TGTGCCAGCAGCTGGGGACAGCTCAGCACAGATACGCAGTATTTT. This encodes CASSWGQLSTDTQYF.

This sequence joins TRBV30 and TRBJ1-6; unclear D gene. Germline V gene sequence: CDR1 GTSNPN, CDR2 SVGIG (reference sequence). Trimming cost V 0 bases and J 2 bases, with 11 bases left between them. The CDR3 length is 16 residues. The CDR3 spells CAWSVSDGTYNSPLHF. The CDR3 nucleotides are TGTGCCTGGAGTGTATCAGACGGAACCTATAATTCACCCCTCCACTTT.

This chain links TRBV2 with TRBJ2-3, with D unclear. The CDR3 is made up of 15 amino acids. Trimming removed 5 bases from V and 2 bases from J, with 14 bases in between. Germline CDR1 and CDR2: SNHLY and FYNNEI. The CDR3 loop is CASSYNSANTDTQYF. CDR3 coding DNA: TGTGCCAGCAGTTACAACTCGGCCAACACAGATACGCAGTATTTT.

The V gene is TRBV2, the J gene TRBJ2-4, with 8 bases matching TRBD2. The CDR3 contains 22 residues. Per germline, CDR1 SNHLY and CDR2 FYNNEI. J was trimmed by 1 base and V by 2 bases; bases with no gene match: 22. The CDR3 protein is CASSERGGAVEGRVGAKNIQYF. The CDR3 bases are TGTGCCAGCAGTGAACGGGGGGGAGCGGTGGAAGGGAGAGTGGGTGCCAAAAACATTCAGTACTTC.

The genes are TRBV5-1 and TRBJ2-3, with unresolved D. V was cut by 0 bases and J by 1 base, with 9 bases left in between. The CDR3 runs to 15 residues. CDR1 and CDR2 from the germline V gene are SGHRS and YFSETQ. In DNA form, the CDR3 reads TGCGCCAGCAGCTTGGAAGCGAGCCGCACAGATACGCAGTATTTT. Translation gives CASSLEASRTDTQYF.

This rearrangement joins TRBV7-2 to TRBJ1-2; TRBD1 aligns across 8 bases. V lost 5 bases and J lost 4; bases outside the gene matches: 12. CDR1 is SGHTA and CDR2 is FQGNSA in the germline V gene. This CDR3 contains 16 residues. This CDR3 is CASSPWGGTGPYGYTF. CDR3 DNA: TGTGCCAGCAGCCCATGGGGCGGGACAGGTCCCTATGGCTACACCTTC.

A single count supports this clone. This chain connects TRBV6-2 or TRBV6-3 to TRBJ2-1; 7 positions match TRBD1. V gave up 2 bases and J gave up 6 bases; unmatched junction bases: 1. Germline lookup yields CDR1 MNHEY and CDR2 SVGEGT. The CDR3 loop spans 13 amino acids. The CDR3 DNA reads as TGTGCCAGCAGTTACAGGGGGCGCAATGAGCAGTTCTTC. Translation gives CASSYRGRNEQFF.

The count of this clone is one. The rearrangement links TRBV7-8 to TRBJ2-5, with 8 bases that match TRBD1. The trim removed 5 bases at V and 4 bases at J, leaving 9 bases unmatched. Germline V CDR1 and CDR2: SGHVS, FQNEAQ. The CDR3 length is 15 residues. CDR3 sequence: CASSTRGQGGETQYF. CDR3 nucleotides: TGTGCCAGCAGCACCCGAGGACAGGGCGGAGAGACCCAGTACTTC.

The V gene is TRBV6-2 or TRBV6-3, the J gene TRBJ1-6, with 9 bases that match TRBD1. Germline V CDR1 and CDR2: MNHEY, SVGEGT. CDR3 size: 15 residues. The V segment lost 6 bases and the J segment 12 bases; nucleotides outside the gene matches: 12. CDR3 nucleotide sequence: TGTGCCAGCAGCCCCCCCCACAGGGGGCAGGTACCCCTCCACTTT. Translation gives CASSPPHRGQVPLHF.

The chain couples TRBV12-5 to TRBJ2-7; TRBD2 matches 8 bases. Germline assignment: CDR1 LGHNT and CDR2 FRNRAP. V shed 5 bases and J 3 bases; nucleotides not matched to a gene: 12. CDR3 length equals 16 residues. This CDR3 reads CASGPPEAGAYYEQYF. DNA of the CDR3: TGTGCTAGTGGTCCCCCAGAAGCGGGGGCCTACTACGAGCAGTACTTC.